Each of the 16 T cell receptor beta chains below was sequenced from the same sample in a study of CD8 T cells in Susac syndrome. Random hexamers were used to reverse transcribe an amount of about 0.45 to 1 ug RNA. One entry per CDR3 protein, called by TCRdb with MiXCR from the immunoSEQ multiplex PCR reads. In the table there are 150,000 to 200,000 distinct CDR3 sequences, approximately 94% of which are singletons. Source material: CD4+ T cells from PBMCs. The origin of the receptors is a human donor with Susac syndrome.

J is TRBJ1-1 and V is TRBV5-1; possibly TRBD1 for D (5 bases). Trimming removed 0 bases from V and 4 bases from J, with 10 bases in between. Germline V CDR1 and CDR2: SGHRS, YFSETQ. The CDR3 contains 14 residues. As DNA, the CDR3 is TGCGCCAGCAGCTTGGAACCAAGGGGCACTGAAGCTTTCTTT. It yields the protein CASSLEPRGTEAFF. Supplemented by reference TRBV5-1 and TRBJ1-1, the full variable domain reads KAGVTQTPRYLIKTRGQQVTLSCSPISGHRSVSWYQQTPGQGLQFLFEYFSETQRNKGNFPGRFSGRQFSNSRSEMNVSTLELGDSALYLCASSLEPRGTEAFFGQGTRLTVV.

The V call is TRBV4-3, the J call TRBJ2-3, with 9 nucleotides matching TRBD2. The CDR3 length is 15 residues. J gave up 1 base and V 3 bases, and 2 bases lay outside the gene matches. Germline V gene lookup returns CDR1 LGHNA and CDR2 YSLEER. The CDR3 region has the DNA TGCGCCAGCAGCCACCAGCGGGGGGGCACAGATACGCAGTATTTT. As protein: CASSHQRGGTDTQYF.

This chain joins TRBV9 and TRBJ1-1, with D perhaps matching TRBD1 (6 bases). Trimming stripped 3 bases from V and 5 bases from J, with 14 bases between. Germline V gene data show CDR1 as SGDLS and CDR2 as YYNGEE. This CDR3 contains 14 residues. The DNA for the CDR3 is TGTGCCAGCAGCGGCCCGACGAGGGGGACTGAAGCTTTCTTT. Amino acids: CASSGPTRGTEAFF. Using reference TRBV9 and TRBJ1-1 for the parts outside the CDR3, the full variable domain is DSGVTQTPKHLITATGQRVTLRCSPRSGDLSVYWYQQSLDQGLQFLIQYYNGEERAKGNILERFSAQQFPDLHSELNLSSLELGDSALYFCASSGPTRGTEAFFGQGTRLTVV.

The chain employs TRBV25-1 and TRBJ2-1; TRBD1 agrees at 7 bases. The germline CDR1 and CDR2 sequences are MGHDK and SYGVNS. There are 15 residues in the CDR3. V lost 6 bases and J lost 4; bases outside the gene matches: 9. The CDR3, as DNA: TGTGCCAGCAGGACAGGGCAACCTACATACAATGAGCAGTTCTTC. Translating gives CASRTGQPTYNEQFF.

This sequence joins TRBV5-1 and TRBJ2-1, with 9 bases lining up with TRBD1. The CDR3 length is 15 residues. The trim removed 4 bases at V and 8 bases at J, leaving 10 bases unmatched. CDR1 and CDR2 from the germline V gene are SGHRS and YFSETQ. CDR3 loop: CASSPGTGTGDEQFF. The CDR3 DNA reads as TGCGCCAGCAGCCCAGGGACAGGGACCGGAGATGAGCAGTTCTTC.

This chain links TRBV7-6 with TRBJ1-5; a possible D gene is TRBD1 (5 bases). This CDR3 comprises 15 residues. Trimming took off 2 bases at V and 4 bases at J, with 12 bases between the two ends. In germline, CDR1 is SGHVS, CDR2 FNYEAQ. CDR3 amino acids: CASSLTQGYNQPQHF. CDR3 in DNA: TGTGCCAGCAGCTTAACCCAGGGCTATAATCAGCCCCAGCATTTT. Supplemented by reference TRBV7-6 and TRBJ1-5, the full variable domain reads GAGVSQSPRYKVTKRGQDVALRCDPISGHVSLYWYRQALGQGPEFLTYFNYEAQQDKSGLPNDRFSAERPEGSISTLTIQRTEQRDSAMYRCASSLTQGYNQPQHFGDGTRLSIL.

The rearrangement links TRBV6-5 to TRBJ1-2; D remains unclear. V lost 8 bases and J lost 3, with 7 bases in between. The CDR3 spans 11 residues. The germline V gene encodes CDR1 MNHEY and CDR2 SVGAGI. The CDR3 sequence: CASRKDYGYTF. DNA of the CDR3: TGTGCCAGCCGCAAAGACTATGGCTACACCTTC.

The chain employs TRBV30 and TRBJ1-1; no clear D. Trimming shortened V by 4 bases and J by 4 bases, and 13 bases separated the two germline ends. This CDR3 region has 13 residues. In germline, CDR1 is GTSNPN, CDR2 SVGIG (reference sequence). CDR3 protein: CAWIWREGTEAFF. The CDR3 DNA reads TGTGCCTGGATATGGAGGGAAGGCACTGAAGCTTTCTTT.

The chain has TRBV7-6 and TRBJ2-1, with TRBD2 as a possible D gene (5 bases). Germline V gives CDR1 SGHVS, CDR2 FNYEAQ. Trimming removed 9 bases at V and 10 bases at J, with 13 bases between. The CDR3 has 11 residues. DNA for the CDR3: TGTGCCAGTTCAGGCGGGTGGGAGCAGTTCTTC. Its protein product is CASSGGWEQFF.

This clonotype appeared once. This chain joins TRBV12-3 or TRBV12-4 and TRBJ2-4; D is uncertain. This CDR3 has 14 residues. Between the trimmed V and J ends, which lost 4 bases and 7 bases, there was a span of 14 bases. This chain's CDR3 is CASSYETTDNIQYF. The CDR3, as DNA: TGTGCCAGCAGTTACGAGACAACGGATAACATTCAGTACTTC.

The J gene is TRBJ2-7, the V gene TRBV20-1, with D possibly being TRBD1 (7 bases). The V gene's germline CDR1 is DFQATT and CDR2 SNEGSKA (reference sequence). Between the trimmed V and J ends, which lost 7 bases and 3 bases, there was a span of 19 bases. This CDR3 has 14 residues. The CDR3 DNA reads TGCAGTGTTGCGGCGGGACAGTTATACTACGAGCAGTACTTC. Its translation is CSVAAGQLYYEQYF.

J is TRBJ1-6 and V is TRBV20-1; 7 nucleotides align to TRBD1. After removal of 3 bases from V and 9 bases from J, the junction contained 2 bases not matched to a gene. Germline V gene data show CDR1 as DFQATT and CDR2 as SNEGSKA (reference sequence). CDR3 length: 12 residues. This CDR3 is CSARPGGSPLHF. For the CDR3, the DNA is TGCAGTGCTAGGCCAGGGGGTTCACCCCTCCACTTT.

The V and J genes are TRBV12-3 or TRBV12-4 and TRBJ2-5, with 7 bases aligning to TRBD1. The CDR3 loop spans 15 amino acids. The junction had 8 bases not matched to a gene; V was cut back by 5 bases and J by 2 bases. This CDR3 is CASSARQGPQETQYF. CDR3 coding DNA: TGTGCCAGCAGTGCCCGACAGGGACCTCAAGAGACCCAGTACTTC.

This chain joins TRBV4-1 and TRBJ2-7, with D maybe TRBD1 (6 bases). Deletions cut 1 base from V and 4 bases from J, with 14 bases between. The germline V gene has CDR1 MGHRA and CDR2 YSYEKL. CDR3 length: 15 amino acids. The CDR3 is CASSQVGRGRYEQYF. CDR3 coding DNA: TGCGCCAGCAGCCAAGTCGGCAGGGGTCGGTACGAGCAGTACTTC.

The V and J genes are TRBV4-2 and TRBJ1-2, with D tentatively TRBD1 (5 bases). V was trimmed by 1 base and J by 0 bases, leaving 18 bases between them. Germline CDR1 LGHNA, CDR2 YNFKEQ. This CDR3 has 18 residues. CDR3 in DNA: TGTGCCAGCAGCCAAGTTGGGCTCAGGGACTTAGCTAACTATGGCTACACCTTC. Protein sequence: CASSQVGLRDLANYGYTF.

V usage is TRBV6-5 and J usage is TRBJ2-1; the D gene is possibly TRBD1 (6 bases). Germline V gene data show CDR1 as MNHEY and CDR2 as SVGAGI. This CDR3 spans 15 amino acids. Trimming left V 5 bases short and J 3 bases short, with 14 bases between. CDR3 residues: CASSKDRLDYNEQFF. CDR3 bases: TGTGCCAGCAGTAAGGACAGATTAGACTACAATGAGCAGTTCTTC.